This T cell receptor (beta chain) comes out of a study of T cells in Graves' hyperthyroidism and ophthalmopathy. TCR beta CDR3 regions were amplified from RNA transcripts. During a first-round RT-PCR of the TCR CDR3, the HTBI primer set was used. MiXCR, run by TCRdb on the multiplex PCR reads, gives a single entry per CDR3 protein. The top ten clones hold about 30% of a sample with a few hundred thousand distinct CDR3 sequences, just under 15% of them seen once. Per the germline V gene, CDR1 is MNHEY and CDR2 is SVGEGT. The CDR3 contains 14 residues. Trimming stripped 0 bases from V and 0 bases from J, with 6 bases between. In patients aged 18 to 65, hyperthyroidism was newly diagnosed, with duration under 2 months.

This rearrangement joins TRBV6-2 or TRBV6-3 to TRBJ2-7; no reliable D call. This TCR was sampled from a woman aged 25 to 39 with Graves' hyperthyroidism. The sample comprised blood. CDR3 amino acids: CASSYSKFSYEQYF. Written as DNA, the CDR3 is TGTGCCAGCAGTTACTCGAAGTTCTCCTACGAGCAGTACTTC.